The entry that follows covers one TCR beta chain sequence. No antigen is known for it. The hyperthyroidism patients had a new diagnosis of under 2 months' duration and were aged 18 to 65. This CDR3 is 16 amino acids long. Looked up from germline, CDR1 is SGHTA and CDR2 is FQGNSA. The trim removed 5 bases at V and 3 bases at J, leaving 11 bases unmatched. The TCR beta CDR3 regions underwent amplification from RNA transcripts. The first round was an RT-PCR with HTBI primers, and the second round was a multiplex PCR. TCRdb fed the multiplex PCR reads into MiXCR, producing one record per CDR3 protein. The table shows over a million distinct CDR3 sequences, with about two fifths occurring only once. This sample is drawn from a study of Graves' ophthalmopathy and Graves' hyperthyroidism. Overall study context: Where ophthalmopathy was absent within 18 months of follow-up, hyperthyroidism was stable. Study conclusions and caveats: Distinction of ophthalmopathy from stable hyperthyroidism by a 13-signature model reached over 85% sensitivity and roughly 78% specificity.

The J gene is TRBJ1-2, the V gene TRBV7-2; TRBD1 matches at 8 bases. Specimen: peripheral blood or thyroid tissue (not recorded which). This sequence originates from an adult man with Graves' hyperthyroidism. For the CDR3, the DNA is TGTGCCAGCAGCCCCAAGTGGGACAGGAGGGACTATGGCTACACCTTC. It yields the protein CASSPKWDRRDYGYTF.